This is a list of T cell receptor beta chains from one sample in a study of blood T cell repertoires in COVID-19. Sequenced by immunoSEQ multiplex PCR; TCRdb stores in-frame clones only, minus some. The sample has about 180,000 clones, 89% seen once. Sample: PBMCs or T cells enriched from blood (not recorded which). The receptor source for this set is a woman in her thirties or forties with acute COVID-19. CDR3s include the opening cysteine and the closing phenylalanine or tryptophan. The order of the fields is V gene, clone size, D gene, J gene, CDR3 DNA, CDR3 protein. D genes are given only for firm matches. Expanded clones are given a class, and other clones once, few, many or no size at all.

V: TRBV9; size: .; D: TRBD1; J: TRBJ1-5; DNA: TGTGCCAGCAGCGTGGGACAGGGTTCCAATCAGCCCCAGCATTTT; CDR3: CASSVGQGSNQPQHF
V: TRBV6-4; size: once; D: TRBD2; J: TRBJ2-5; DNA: TGTGCCAGCAGTGGCCTAGCGGGGGGGCTGGGGGAGACCCAGTACTTC; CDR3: CASSGLAGGLGETQYF
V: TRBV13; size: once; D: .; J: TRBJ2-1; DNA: TGTGCCAGCAGCCCCAACTACAATGAGCAGTTCTTC; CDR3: CASSPNYNEQFF
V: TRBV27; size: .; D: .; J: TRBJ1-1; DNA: TGTGCCAGCAGTTTACTTGGAGGGAACACTGAAGCTTTCTTT; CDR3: CASSLLGGNTEAFF
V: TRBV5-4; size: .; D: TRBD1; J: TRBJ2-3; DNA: TGTGCCAGCAGCTTATACAGGGGGAGCACAGATACGCAGTATTTT; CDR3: CASSLYRGSTDTQYF
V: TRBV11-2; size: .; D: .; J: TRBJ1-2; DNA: TGTGCCAGCAGCTCTCAGGGGTCGTCTAACTATGGCTACACCTTC; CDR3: CASSSQGSSNYGYTF
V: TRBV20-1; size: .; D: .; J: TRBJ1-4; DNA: TGCAGTGCTAGTTCCAGGGATCGGTTGCAAGAAAAACTGTTTTTT; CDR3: CSASSRDRLQEKLFF
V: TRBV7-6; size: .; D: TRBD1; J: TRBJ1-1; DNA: TGTGCCAGCAGCTTAGGGCCGGGACAGGGGCGGACTGAAGCTTTCTTT; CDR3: CASSLGPGQGRTEAFF
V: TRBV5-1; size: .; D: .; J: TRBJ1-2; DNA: TGCGCCAGCAGCTTGGGCAGGGACTATGGCTACACCTTC; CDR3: CASSLGRDYGYTF
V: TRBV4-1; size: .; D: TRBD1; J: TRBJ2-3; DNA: TGCGCCAGCAGCCAAGATCCCGACAGGGTCACAGATACGCAGTATTTT; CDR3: CASSQDPDRVTDTQYF
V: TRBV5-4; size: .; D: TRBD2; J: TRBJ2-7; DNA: TGTGCCAGCAGCTTAATAGCGGGAGGCTCCTACGAGCAGTACTTC; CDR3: CASSLIAGGSYEQYF
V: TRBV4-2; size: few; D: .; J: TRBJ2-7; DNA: TGTGCCAGCAGCCAAAATGTTGCGGGTAATCCCTACGAGCAGTACTTC; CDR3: CASSQNVAGNPYEQYF
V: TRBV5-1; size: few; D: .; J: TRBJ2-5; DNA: TGCGCCAGCAGATCCGGGACTCTACAAGAGACCCAGTACTTC; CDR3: CASRSGTLQETQYF
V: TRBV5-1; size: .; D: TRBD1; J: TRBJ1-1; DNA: TGCGCCAGCAGCTTGGAAGGACAGGGGGCCGCTGAAGCTTTCTTT; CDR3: CASSLEGQGAAEAFF
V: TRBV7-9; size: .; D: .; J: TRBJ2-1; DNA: TGTGCCAGCAGCTTAGGGACATACGGTCCCCAGTTCTTC; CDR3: CASSLGTYGPQFF
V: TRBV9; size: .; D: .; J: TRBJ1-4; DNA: TGTGCCAGCAGCGTAGCGGGGGGCGGGACTAATGAAAAACTGTTTTTT; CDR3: CASSVAGGGTNEKLFF
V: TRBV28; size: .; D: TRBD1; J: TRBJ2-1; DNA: TGTGCCAGCAGTCCTACCCTACAGGGGCTATACAATGAGCAGTTCTTC; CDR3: CASSPTLQGLYNEQFF
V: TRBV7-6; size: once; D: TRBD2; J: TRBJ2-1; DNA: TGTGCCAGCAGCCCCTTAGCGGGAGGGCCTATCTACAATGAGCAGTTCTTC; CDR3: CASSPLAGGPIYNEQFF
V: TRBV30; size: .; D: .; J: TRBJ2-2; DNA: TGTGCCTGGAGTGCATTCCCTGGGGGCGCCGGGGAGCTGTTTTTT; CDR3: CAWSAFPGGAGELFF
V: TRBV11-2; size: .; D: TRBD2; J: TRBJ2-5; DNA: TGTGCCAGCAGCTTTCACGGAGTCTTACTAGCGGGACAAGAGACCCAGTACTTC; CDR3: CASSFHGVLLAGQETQYF
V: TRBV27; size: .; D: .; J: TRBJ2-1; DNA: TGTGCCAGCAGTTTATTGGGGGCAGTGGGGTACAATGAGCAGTTCTTC; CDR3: CASSLLGAVGYNEQFF
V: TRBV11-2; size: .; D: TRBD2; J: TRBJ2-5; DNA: TGTGCCAGCAGCTCCGGACTAGTACCAGAGACCCAGTACTTC; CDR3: CASSSGLVPETQYF
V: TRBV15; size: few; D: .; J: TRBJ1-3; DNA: TGTGCCACCAGCAGAGTAGGAGGGCCTGGAAACACCATATATTTT; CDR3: CATSRVGGPGNTIYF
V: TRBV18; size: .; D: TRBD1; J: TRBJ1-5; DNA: TGTGCCAGCTCCGATACAGGGGGCCGGCAGCCCCAGCATTTT; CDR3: CASSDTGGRQPQHF
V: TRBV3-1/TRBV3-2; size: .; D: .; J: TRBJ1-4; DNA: TGTGCCAGCAGCCCCGGGACATTTAATGAAAAACTGTTTTTT; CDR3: CASSPGTFNEKLFF
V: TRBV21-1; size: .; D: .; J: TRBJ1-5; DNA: TGTGCCAGCAGCAAGGGCTCCGGGACAGGGACATTTAGCAATCAGCCCCAGCATTTT; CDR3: CASSKGSGTGTFSNQPQHF
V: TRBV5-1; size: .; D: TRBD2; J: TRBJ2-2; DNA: TGCGCCAGCACCAAACTAGCGGCTTACACCGGGGAGCTGTTTTTT; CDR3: CASTKLAAYTGELFF
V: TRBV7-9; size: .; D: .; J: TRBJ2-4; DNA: TGTGCCAGCAGCCCCAGAGGGGGGGATCTAGCCAAAAACATTCAGTACTTC; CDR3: CASSPRGGDLAKNIQYF
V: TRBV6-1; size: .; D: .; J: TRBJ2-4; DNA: TGTGCCAGCAGTGACGGGGTCCTAGCCAAAAACATTCAGTACTTC; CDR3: CASSDGVLAKNIQYF
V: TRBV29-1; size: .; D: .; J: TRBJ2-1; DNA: TGCAGCGTTGGTGAGGGCGGCAATGAGCAGTTCTTC; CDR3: CSVGEGGNEQFF
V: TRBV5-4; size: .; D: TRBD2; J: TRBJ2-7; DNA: TGTGCCAGCAGCTGGGGGACTAGCGGGGGGAACTACGAGCAGTACTTC; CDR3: CASSWGTSGGNYEQYF
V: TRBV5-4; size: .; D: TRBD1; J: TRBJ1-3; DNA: TGTGCCAGCAGCTCCAGGGGGATGTCTGGAAACACCATATATTTT; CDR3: CASSSRGMSGNTIYF
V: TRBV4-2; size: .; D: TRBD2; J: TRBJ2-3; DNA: TGTGCCAGCAGTACTAGCGGGAGGGCCCCAGATACGCAGTATTTT; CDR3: CASSTSGRAPDTQYF
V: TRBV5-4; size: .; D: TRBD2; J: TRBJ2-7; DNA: TGTGCCAGCAGCCTAGCGGGGGCCCCTTCCTACGAGCAGTACTTC; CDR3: CASSLAGAPSYEQYF
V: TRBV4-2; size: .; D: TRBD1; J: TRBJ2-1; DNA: TGTGCCAGCAGCCCCGCCTGGACAGGGGGCTCCTACAATGAGCAGTTCTTC; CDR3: CASSPAWTGGSYNEQFF
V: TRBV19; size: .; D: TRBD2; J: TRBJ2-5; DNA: TGTGCCAGTAGTATCGCGACTAGCGGGAGTGAGACCCAGTACTTC; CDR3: CASSIATSGSETQYF
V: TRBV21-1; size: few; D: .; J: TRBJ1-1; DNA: TGTGCCAGCAGCAAAGAAGGGGGGGCAGGGGAGGTGACTGAAGCTTTCTTT; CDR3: CASSKEGGAGEVTEAFF
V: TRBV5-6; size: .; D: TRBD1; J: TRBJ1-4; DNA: TGTGCCAGCAGCTCCGGGACAGGGGGCTCTAATGAAAAACTGTTTTTT; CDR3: CASSSGTGGSNEKLFF
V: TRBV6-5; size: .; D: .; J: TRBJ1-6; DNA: TGTGCCAGCAGTTACTCCACGGGTTCACCCCTCCACTTT; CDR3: CASSYSTGSPLHF
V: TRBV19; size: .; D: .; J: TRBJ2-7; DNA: TGTGCCAGTAGTGTATCTAGCGACTCCTACGAGCAGTACTTC; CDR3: CASSVSSDSYEQYF
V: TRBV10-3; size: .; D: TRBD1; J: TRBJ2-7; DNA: TGTGCCATTAGAGGGACAGGGGGCCCCGGGGAGCAGTACTTC; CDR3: CAIRGTGGPGEQYF
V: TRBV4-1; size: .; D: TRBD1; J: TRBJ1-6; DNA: TGCGCCAGCAGCCGAGGGACAGGTTATAATTCACCCCTCCACTTT; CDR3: CASSRGTGYNSPLHF
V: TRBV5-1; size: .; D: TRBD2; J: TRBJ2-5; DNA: TGCGCCAGCAGCCAGGGACTAGCGGGAGTAGGAGAGACCCAGTACTTC; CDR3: CASSQGLAGVGETQYF
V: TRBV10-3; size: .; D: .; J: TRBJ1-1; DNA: TGTGCCATCAGTGTCAACGGGAACACTGAAGCTTTCTTT; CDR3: CAISVNGNTEAFF